The entry below gives a single T cell receptor (beta chain) sequence along with its context. This sample stems from a study of a mutant IDH1 vaccine in newly diagnosed glioma. Study context: Averaging roughly 40 years of age, treated patients were approximately 62% male and around 38% female. Radiotherapy, temozolomide, or both had been given previously, and both were given to most.

The table came from immunoSEQ multiplex PCR; TCRdb's copy has only in-frame clones and leaves some out. Of about 88,000 clones detected, 82% appear once; the ten largest clones hold less than 6.5%. V was trimmed by 1 base and J by 6 bases, leaving 18 bases between them. In germline, CDR1 is LGHNA, CDR2 YNFKEQ. The CDR3 contains 16 residues. Regarding time point: baseline, week 1 (first vaccination visit). This sample's treatment: pre-vaccination baseline after standard-of-care therapy. Donors had new WHO grade 3 or 4 IDH1-mutant, ATRX-lost astrocytomas. The material was PBMCs, obtained from a glioma patient treated with radiotherapy, temozolomide or both. This chain links TRBV4-2 with TRBJ1-1, with D uncertain. This sequence was found in a man aged 35-49 years with glioma. Some clones in this sample may be carry-over from other donors' samples. CDR3 nucleotides: TGTGCCAGCAGCCAAGCCGAAAAAACAGCTAAGTCTGAAGCTTTCTTT. Protein: CASSQAEKTAKSEAFF.